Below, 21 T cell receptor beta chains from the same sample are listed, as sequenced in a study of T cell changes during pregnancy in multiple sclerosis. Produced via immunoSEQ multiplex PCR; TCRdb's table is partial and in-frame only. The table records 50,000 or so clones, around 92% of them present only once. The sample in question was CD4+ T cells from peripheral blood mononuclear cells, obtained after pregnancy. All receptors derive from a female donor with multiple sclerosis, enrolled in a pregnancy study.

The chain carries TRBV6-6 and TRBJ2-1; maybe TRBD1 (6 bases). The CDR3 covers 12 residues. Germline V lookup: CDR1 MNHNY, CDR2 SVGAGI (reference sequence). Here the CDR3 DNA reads TGTGTCACAGGGAGAGGGTCGAATGAGCAGTTCTTC. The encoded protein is CVTGRGSNEQFF.

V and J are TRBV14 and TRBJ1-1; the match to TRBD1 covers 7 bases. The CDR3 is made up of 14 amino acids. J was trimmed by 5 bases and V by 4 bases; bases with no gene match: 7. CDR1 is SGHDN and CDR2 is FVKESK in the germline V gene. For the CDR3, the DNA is TGTGCCAGCAGCCCCCTAGACAGGGTGACTGAAGCTTTCTTT. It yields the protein CASSPLDRVTEAFF.

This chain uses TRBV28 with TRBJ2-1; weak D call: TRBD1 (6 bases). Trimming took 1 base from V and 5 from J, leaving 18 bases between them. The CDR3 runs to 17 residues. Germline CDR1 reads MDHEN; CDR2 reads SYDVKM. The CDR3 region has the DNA TGTGCCAGCAGTTTATTGGGTACTGGGGGCGTCCACAATGAGCAGTTCTTC. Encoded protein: CASSLLGTGGVHNEQFF.

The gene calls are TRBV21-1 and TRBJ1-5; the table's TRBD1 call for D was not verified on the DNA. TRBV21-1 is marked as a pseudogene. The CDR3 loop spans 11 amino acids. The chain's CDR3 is CARQGGQPQHF. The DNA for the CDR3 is TGTGCCAGACAGGGGGGTCAGCCCCAGCATTTT.

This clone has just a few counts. In DNA form, the CDR3 reads TGTGCCAGCAGCAAAGGGCCGGGACTAGCGGGAGGCGAGCAGTACTTC. This translates into CASSKGPGLAGGEQYF. The rearrangement joins TRBV7-2 to TRBJ2-7; 15 positions agree with TRBD2. Trimming took 5 bases from V and 6 from J; bases not matched to a gene: 8. This CDR3 comprises 16 residues. Germline V gene sequence: CDR1 SGHTA, CDR2 FQGNSA.

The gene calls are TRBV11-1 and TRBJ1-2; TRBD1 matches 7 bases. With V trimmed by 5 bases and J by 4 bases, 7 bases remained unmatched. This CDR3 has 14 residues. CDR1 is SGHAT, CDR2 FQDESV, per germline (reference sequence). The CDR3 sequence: CASSPAGTAYGYTF. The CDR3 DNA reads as TGTGCCAGCAGCCCTGCCGGGACAGCCTATGGCTACACCTTC.

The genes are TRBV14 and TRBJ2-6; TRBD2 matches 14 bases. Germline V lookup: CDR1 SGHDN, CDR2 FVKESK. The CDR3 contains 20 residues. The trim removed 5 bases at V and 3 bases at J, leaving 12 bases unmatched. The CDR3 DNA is TGTGCCAGCAGCAAAGGGGGGACTAGCGGGAGACTTGGTGGGGCCAACGTCCTGACTTTC. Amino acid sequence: CASSKGGTSGRLGGANVLTF.

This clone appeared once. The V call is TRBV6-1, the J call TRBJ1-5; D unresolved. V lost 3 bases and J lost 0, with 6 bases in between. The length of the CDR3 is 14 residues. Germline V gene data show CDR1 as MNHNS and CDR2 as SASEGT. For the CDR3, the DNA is TGTGCCAGCAGTGATCAGTATAGCAATCAGCCCCAGCATTTT. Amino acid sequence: CASSDQYSNQPQHF.

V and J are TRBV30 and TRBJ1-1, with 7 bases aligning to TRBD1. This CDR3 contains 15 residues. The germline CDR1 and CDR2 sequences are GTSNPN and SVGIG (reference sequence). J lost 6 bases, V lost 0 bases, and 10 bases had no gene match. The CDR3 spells CAWSVLGRGVAEAFF. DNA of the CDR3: TGTGCCTGGAGTGTACTGGGCAGGGGGGTGGCTGAAGCTTTCTTT.

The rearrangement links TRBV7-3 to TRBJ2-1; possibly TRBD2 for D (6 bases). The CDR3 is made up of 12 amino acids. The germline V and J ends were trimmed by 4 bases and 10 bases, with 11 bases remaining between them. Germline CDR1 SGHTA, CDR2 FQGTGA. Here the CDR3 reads CASSSHGSEQFF. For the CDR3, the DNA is TGTGCCAGCAGCTCACACGGGAGCGAGCAGTTCTTC.

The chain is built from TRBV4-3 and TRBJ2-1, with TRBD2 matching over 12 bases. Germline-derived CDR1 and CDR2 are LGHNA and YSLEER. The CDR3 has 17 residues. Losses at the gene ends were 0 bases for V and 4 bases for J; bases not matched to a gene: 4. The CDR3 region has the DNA TGCGCCAGCAGCCAAGAGTCTGGACTAGCGGGGTACAATGAGCAGTTCTTC. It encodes CASSQESGLAGYNEQFF.

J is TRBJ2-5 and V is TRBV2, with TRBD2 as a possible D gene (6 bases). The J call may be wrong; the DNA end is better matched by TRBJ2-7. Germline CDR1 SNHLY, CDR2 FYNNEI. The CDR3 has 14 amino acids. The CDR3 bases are TGTGCCAGCAGGGTCAAGGGCGGGATAGGCGAGCAGTACTTC. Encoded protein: CASRVKGGIGEQYF.

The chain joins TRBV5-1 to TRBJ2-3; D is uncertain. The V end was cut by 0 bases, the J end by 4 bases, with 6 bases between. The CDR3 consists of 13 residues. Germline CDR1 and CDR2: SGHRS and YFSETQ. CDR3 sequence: CASSLARADTQYF. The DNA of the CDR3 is TGCGCCAGCAGCTTGGCCCGCGCAGATACGCAGTATTTT.

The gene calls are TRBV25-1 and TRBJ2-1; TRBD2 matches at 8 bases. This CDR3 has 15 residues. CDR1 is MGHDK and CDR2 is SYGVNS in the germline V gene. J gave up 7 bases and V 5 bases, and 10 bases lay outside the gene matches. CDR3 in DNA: TGTGCCAGCAGTCCCCGCGGAGCGGGAGTTAATGAGCAGTTCTTC. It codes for CASSPRGAGVNEQFF.

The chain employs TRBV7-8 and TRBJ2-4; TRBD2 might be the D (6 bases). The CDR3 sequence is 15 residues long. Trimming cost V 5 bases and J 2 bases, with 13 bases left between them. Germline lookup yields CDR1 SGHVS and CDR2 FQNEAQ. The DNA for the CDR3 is TGTGCCAGCAGCATCGTCCGGGGGACCAAAAACATTCAGTACTTC. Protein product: CASSIVRGTKNIQYF. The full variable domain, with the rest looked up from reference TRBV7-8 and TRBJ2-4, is GAGVSQSPRYKVAKRGQDVALRCDPISGHVSLFWYQQALGQGPEFLTYFQNEAQLDKSGLPSDRFFAERPEGSVSTLKIQRTQQEDSAVYLCASSIVRGTKNIQYFGAGTRLSVL.

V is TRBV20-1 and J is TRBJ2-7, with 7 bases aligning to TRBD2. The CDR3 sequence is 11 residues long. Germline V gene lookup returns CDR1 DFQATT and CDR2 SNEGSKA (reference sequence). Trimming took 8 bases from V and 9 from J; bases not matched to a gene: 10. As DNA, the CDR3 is TGCAGTATTCTCGAGCGGGATGGGCAGTACTTC. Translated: CSILERDGQYF.

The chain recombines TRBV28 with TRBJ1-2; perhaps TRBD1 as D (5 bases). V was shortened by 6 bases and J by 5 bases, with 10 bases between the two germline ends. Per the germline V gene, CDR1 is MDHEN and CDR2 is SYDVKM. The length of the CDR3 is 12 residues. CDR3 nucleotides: TGTGCCAGCAGAGGACATTTATATGGCTACACCTTC. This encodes CASRGHLYGYTF.

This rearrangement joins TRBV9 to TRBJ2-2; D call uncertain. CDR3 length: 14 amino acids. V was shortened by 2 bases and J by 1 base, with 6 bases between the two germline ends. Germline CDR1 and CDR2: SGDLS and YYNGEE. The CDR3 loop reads CASSVNGNTGELFF. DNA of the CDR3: TGTGCCAGCAGCGTGAACGGGAACACCGGGGAGCTGTTTTTT.

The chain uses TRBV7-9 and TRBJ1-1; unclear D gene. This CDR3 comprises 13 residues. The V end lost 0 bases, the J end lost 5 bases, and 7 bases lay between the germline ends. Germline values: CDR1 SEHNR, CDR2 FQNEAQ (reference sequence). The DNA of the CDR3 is TGTGCCAGCAGCTTAGCTCCGGGGACTGAAGCTTTCTTT. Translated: CASSLAPGTEAFF.

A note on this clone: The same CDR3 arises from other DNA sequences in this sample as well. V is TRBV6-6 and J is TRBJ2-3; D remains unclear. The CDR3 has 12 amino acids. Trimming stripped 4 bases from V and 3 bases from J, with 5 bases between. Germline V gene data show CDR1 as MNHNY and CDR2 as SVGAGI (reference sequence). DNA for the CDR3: TGTGCCAGCAGTTCACAGACAGATACGCAGTATTTT. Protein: CASSSQTDTQYF.

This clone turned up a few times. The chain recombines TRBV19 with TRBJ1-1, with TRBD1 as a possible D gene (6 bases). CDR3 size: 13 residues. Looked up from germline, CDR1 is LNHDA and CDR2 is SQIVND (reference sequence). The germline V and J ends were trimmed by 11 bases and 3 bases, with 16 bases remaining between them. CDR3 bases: TGTGCCTCGTCCCGGACAGCAGACACTGAAGCTTTCTTT. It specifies CASSRTADTEAFF.